This T cell receptor beta chain stems from a study of T cell changes during pregnancy in multiple sclerosis. With V trimmed by 4 bases and J by 5 bases, 9 bases remained unmatched. The CDR3 loop spans 14 amino acids. Germline V gene lookup returns CDR1 GTSNPN and CDR2 SVGIG (reference sequence). This table comes from immunoSEQ multiplex PCR, and its TCRdb copy is limited to in-frame clones, with some not included. The table shows around 57,000 clones, with around 91% occurring only once. The chain carries TRBV30 and TRBJ1-1; 8 bases are a match to TRBD1. The TCR originated in a female donor in good health, enrolled as a control in a pregnancy study. Sequenced here: peripheral blood, sampled in the third trimester of pregnancy. The CDR3 loop reads CAWKGQGGATEAFF. CDR3 bases: TGTGCCTGGAAAGGACAGGGTGGTGCGACTGAAGCTTTCTTT.